One sample yielded the 13 T cell receptor beta chains listed below, sequenced in a study of Ad26.COV2.S vaccination and SARS-CoV-2 variants. The assay was immunoSEQ multiplex PCR, and TCRdb's table has in-frame clones only and misses some. Here the sample spans around 300,000 clones, roughly 90% being singletons. The treatment was: roughly 18 received Ad26.COV2.S at low or high dose, single or two shots; 5 received placebo; per-sample allocation not given. Repertoires come from day 63 after the first vaccine or placebo injection. The specimen was peripheral blood, collected in a trial of Ad26.COV2.S vaccine versus placebo. Receptors originate from a person aged 18 to 65 who received the Ad26.COV2.S COVID-19 vaccine or a placebo.

This rearrangement joins TRBV28 to TRBJ1-5, with D perhaps TRBD1 (5 bases). Trimming left V 3 bases short and J 5 bases short, with 20 bases between. Germline lookup yields CDR1 MDHEN and CDR2 SYDVKM. This CDR3 is built from 17 residues. The CDR3 DNA is TGTGCCAGCAGTTTCTATCGGGAGGGAGGGGCTCATCAGCCCCAGCATTTT. Encoded protein: CASSFYREGGAHQPQHF.

The chain is built from TRBV11-3 and TRBJ2-1; 8 bases fit TRBD2. Trimming at V came to 3 bases and at J to 6 bases, leaving 13 bases not matched to a gene. CDR3 length equals 17 residues. Germline CDR1 reads SGHNT; CDR2 reads YENEEA. CDR3 bases: TGTGCCAGCAGCTTGTGGACCGGCGGGGGGCCATTCAATGAGCAGTTCTTC. Translated, it gives CASSLWTGGGPFNEQFF.

This clone was counted a few times. The rearrangement joins TRBV7-9 to TRBJ1-1, with TRBD1 identical over 8 bases. Germline CDR1 SEHNR, CDR2 FQNEAQ (reference sequence). The CDR3 extends over 15 amino acids. Trimming removed 2 bases from V and 9 bases from J; junction bases left unmatched: 11. Here the CDR3 DNA reads TGTGCCAGCAGCTTAAAGGAAACCAGGGGGCTGCAAGCTTTCTTT. Its protein product is CASSLKETRGLQAFF.

The rearrangement joins TRBV30 to TRBJ1-1; the D is unclear. CDR3 length equals 13 residues. Per germline, CDR1 GTSNPN and CDR2 SVGIG (reference sequence). Trimming cost V 3 bases and J 0 bases, with 8 bases left between them. The CDR3 nucleotides read TGTGCCTGGAGAGTAATCCTGAACACTGAAGCTTTCTTT. Translation: CAWRVILNTEAFF.

V and J are TRBV6-5 and TRBJ2-5; 9 nucleotides align to TRBD1. The CDR3 contains 13 residues. Unmatched junction bases numbered 3, after V lost 5 bases and J lost 5 bases. Per the germline V gene, CDR1 is MNHEY and CDR2 is SVGAGI. CDR3 loop: CASSRDRDETQYF. CDR3 coding DNA: TGTGCCAGCAGTAGGGACAGGGATGAGACCCAGTACTTC.

The rearrangement links TRBV30 to TRBJ1-2, with 7 bases aligning to TRBD1. Germline V CDR1 and CDR2: GTSNPN, SVGIG (reference sequence). Unmatched junction bases numbered 4, after V lost 7 bases and J lost 5 bases. The CDR3 is made up of 11 amino acids. The CDR3 here is CAYATGYGYTF. The CDR3 region has the DNA TGTGCCTACGCGACAGGGTATGGCTACACCTTC.

This clone was counted a single time. This chain uses TRBV6-6 with TRBJ2-1; D is undetermined. Per germline, CDR1 MNHNY and CDR2 SVGAGI (reference sequence). The CDR3 is made up of 14 amino acids. V lost 3 bases, J lost 6 bases, and 12 bases lay in between. The chain's CDR3 is CASSYAAPRNEQFF. DNA of the CDR3: TGTGCCAGCAGTTATGCGGCGCCACGCAATGAGCAGTTCTTC.

CDR3 coding DNA: TGCGCCAGCAGCCCGCCCGGTAATAGCGGTTACAATGAGCAGTTCTTC. Protein product: CASSPPGNSGYNEQFF. The V gene is TRBV5-1, the J gene TRBJ2-1; D may be TRBD2 (6 bases). V gave up 4 bases and J gave up 4 bases, with 18 bases separating them. This CDR3 has 16 residues. The germline V gene encodes CDR1 SGHRS and CDR2 YFSETQ.

The V call is TRBV6-5, the J call TRBJ1-1, with D unresolved. There are 16 residues in the CDR3. Germline CDR1 is MNHEY and CDR2 is SVGAGI. Trimming removed 4 bases at V and 1 base at J, with 16 bases between. The CDR3 spells CASSSKGKRGNTEAFF. CDR3 bases: TGTGCCAGCAGTTCGAAAGGCAAACGGGGGAACACTGAAGCTTTCTTT.

The chain employs TRBV9 and TRBJ2-1; possible D gene TRBD1, 6 bases. The CDR3 sequence is 14 residues long. Trimming cost V 3 bases and J 6 bases, with 13 bases left between them. Germline V gene data show CDR1 as SGDLS and CDR2 as YYNGEE. As DNA, the CDR3 is TGTGCCAGCAGCGCTTTAACAGGGTTCAATGAGCAGTTCTTC. This translates into CASSALTGFNEQFF.

The chain carries TRBV29-1 and TRBJ2-7; D is perhaps TRBD2 (6 bases). Looked up from germline, CDR1 is SQVTM and CDR2 is ANQGSEA. This CDR3 has 12 residues. The V end was cut by 5 bases, the J end by 0 bases, with 8 bases between. CDR3 sequence (DNA): TGCAGCGTTCGGACTAACTCCTACGAGCAGTACGTC. It specifies CSVRTNSYEQYV.

The chain is built from TRBV30 and TRBJ1-1; maybe TRBD1 (5 bases). CDR1 is GTSNPN and CDR2 is SVGIG in the germline V gene (reference sequence). This CDR3 contains 14 residues. Deletions cut 3 bases from V and 4 bases from J, with 15 bases between. CDR3 DNA sequence: TGTGCCTGGAGCATCGGGGGAGGGAGCACTGAAGCTTTCTTT. Translated, it gives CAWSIGGGSTEAFF.

On this clone: This clone may be a read error of a much larger clone one base away. The CDR3 bases are TGTGCCAGCAGTTCCTCCTATAATTCACCCCTCCACTTT. It codes for CASSSSYNSPLHF. The chain has TRBV12-3 or TRBV12-4 and TRBJ1-6; D unclear. V was pared by 4 bases and J by 0 bases, with 1 base between. The CDR3 extends over 13 amino acids.